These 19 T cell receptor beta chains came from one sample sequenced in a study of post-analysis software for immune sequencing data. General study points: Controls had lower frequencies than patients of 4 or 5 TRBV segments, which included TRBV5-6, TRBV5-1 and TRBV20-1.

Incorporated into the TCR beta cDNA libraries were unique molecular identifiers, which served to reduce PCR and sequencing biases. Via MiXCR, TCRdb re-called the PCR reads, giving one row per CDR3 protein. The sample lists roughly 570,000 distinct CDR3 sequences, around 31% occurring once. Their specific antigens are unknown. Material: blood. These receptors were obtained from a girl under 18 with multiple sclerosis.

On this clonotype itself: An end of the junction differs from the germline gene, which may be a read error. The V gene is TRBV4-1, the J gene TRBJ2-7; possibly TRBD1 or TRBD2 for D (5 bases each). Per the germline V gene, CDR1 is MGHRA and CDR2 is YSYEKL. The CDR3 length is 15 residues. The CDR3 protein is CANSQAWGSSYEQYF. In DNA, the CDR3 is TGCGCCAACAGCCAAGCGTGGGGGAGCTCCTACGAGCAGTACTTC.

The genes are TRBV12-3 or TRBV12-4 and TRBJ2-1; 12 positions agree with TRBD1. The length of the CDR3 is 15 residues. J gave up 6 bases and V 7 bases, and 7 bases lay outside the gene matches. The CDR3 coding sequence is TGTGCCAGCACCATAGGGACAGGGGGCGTCAATGAGCAGTTCTTC. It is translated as CASTIGTGGVNEQFF.

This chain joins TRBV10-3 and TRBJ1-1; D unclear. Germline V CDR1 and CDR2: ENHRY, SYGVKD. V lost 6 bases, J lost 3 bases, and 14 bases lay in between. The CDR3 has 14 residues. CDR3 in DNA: TGTGCCATCAGCGATTCCATAAGGGACACTGAAGCTTTCTTT. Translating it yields CAISDSIRDTEAFF.

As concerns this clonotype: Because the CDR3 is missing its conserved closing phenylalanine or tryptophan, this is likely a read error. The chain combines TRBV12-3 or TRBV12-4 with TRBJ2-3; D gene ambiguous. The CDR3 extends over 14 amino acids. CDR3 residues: CASSSTVTADAQYS. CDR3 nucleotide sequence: TGTGCCAGCAGTTCCACAGTTACCGCAGATGCGCAGTATTCT.

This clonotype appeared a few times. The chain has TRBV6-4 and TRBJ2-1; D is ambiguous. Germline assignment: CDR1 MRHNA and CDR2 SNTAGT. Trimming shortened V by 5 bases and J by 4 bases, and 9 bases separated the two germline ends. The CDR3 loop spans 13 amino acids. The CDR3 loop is CASSKELYNEQFF. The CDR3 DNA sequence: TGTGCCAGCAGTAAAGAGCTTTACAATGAGCAGTTCTTC.

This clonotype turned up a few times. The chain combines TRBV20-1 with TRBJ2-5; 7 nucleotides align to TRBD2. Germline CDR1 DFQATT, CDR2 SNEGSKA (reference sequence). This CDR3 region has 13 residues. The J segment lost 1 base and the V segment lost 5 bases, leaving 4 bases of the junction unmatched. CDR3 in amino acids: CSAGGGIQETQYF. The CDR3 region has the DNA TGCAGTGCTGGGGGGGGGATCCAAGAGACCCAGTACTTC.

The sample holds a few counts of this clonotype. CDR3: CASRTGLAKNIQYF. The CDR3 DNA reads TGTGCCAGCAGGACAGGTCTAGCCAAAAACATTCAGTACTTC. The chain joins TRBV6-1 to TRBJ2-4; a weak D match, TRBD1 (6 bases). From germline, CDR1 is MNHNS and CDR2 SASEGT. Trimming shortened V by 6 bases and J by 0 bases, and 9 bases separated the two germline ends. This CDR3 has 14 amino acids.

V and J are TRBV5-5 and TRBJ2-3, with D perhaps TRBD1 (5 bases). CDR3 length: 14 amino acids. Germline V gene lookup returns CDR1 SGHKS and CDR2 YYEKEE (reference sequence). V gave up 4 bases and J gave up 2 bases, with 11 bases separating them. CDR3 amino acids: CASSPVGATDTQYF. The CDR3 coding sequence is TGTGCCAGCAGCCCTGTAGGGGCCACAGATACGCAGTATTTT.

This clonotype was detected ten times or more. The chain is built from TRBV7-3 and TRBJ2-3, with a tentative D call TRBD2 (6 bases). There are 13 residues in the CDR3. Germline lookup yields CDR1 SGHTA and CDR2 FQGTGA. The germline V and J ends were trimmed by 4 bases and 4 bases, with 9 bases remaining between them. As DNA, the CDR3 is TGTGCCAGCAGCTCCGGGAGCCCAGATACGCAGTATTTT. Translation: CASSSGSPDTQYF.

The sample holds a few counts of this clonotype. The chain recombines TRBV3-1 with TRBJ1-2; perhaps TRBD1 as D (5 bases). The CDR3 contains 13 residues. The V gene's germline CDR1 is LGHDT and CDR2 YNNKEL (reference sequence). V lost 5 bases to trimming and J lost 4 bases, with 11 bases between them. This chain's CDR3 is CASSEGKGYGYTF. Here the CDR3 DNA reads TGTGCCAGCAGCGAGGGGAAAGGCTATGGCTACACCTTC.

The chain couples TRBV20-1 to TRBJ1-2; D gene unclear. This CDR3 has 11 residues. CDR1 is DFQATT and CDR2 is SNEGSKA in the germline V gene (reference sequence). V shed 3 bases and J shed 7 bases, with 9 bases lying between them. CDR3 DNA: TGCAGTGCTAGTCCCTCATCTGGCTACACCTTC. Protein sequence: CSASPSSGYTF.

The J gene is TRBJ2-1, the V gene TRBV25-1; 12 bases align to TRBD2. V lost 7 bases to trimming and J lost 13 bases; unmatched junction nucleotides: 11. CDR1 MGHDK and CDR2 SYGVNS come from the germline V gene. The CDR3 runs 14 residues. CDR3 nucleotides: TGTGCCAGCACACTAGCGGGGGGCCCCATGGTTCAGTTCTTC. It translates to CASTLAGGPMVQFF.

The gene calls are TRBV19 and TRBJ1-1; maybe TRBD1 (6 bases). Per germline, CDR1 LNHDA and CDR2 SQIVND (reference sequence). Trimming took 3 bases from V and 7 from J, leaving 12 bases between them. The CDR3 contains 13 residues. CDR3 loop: CASSIGRGYEAFF. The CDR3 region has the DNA TGTGCCAGTAGTATCGGCAGGGGATATGAAGCTTTCTTT. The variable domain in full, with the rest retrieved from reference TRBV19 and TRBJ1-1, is DGGITQSPKYLFRKEGQNVTLSCEQNLNHDAMYWYRQDPGQGLRLIYYSQIVNDFQKGDIAEGYSVSREKKESFPLTVTSAQKNPTAFYLCASSIGRGYEAFFGQGTRLTVV.

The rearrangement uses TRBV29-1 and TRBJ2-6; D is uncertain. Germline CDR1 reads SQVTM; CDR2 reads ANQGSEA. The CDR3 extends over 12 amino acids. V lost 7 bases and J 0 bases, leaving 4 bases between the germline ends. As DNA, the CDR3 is TGCAGCGGGTTCTCTGGGGCCAACGTCCTGACTTTC. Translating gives CSGFSGANVLTF.

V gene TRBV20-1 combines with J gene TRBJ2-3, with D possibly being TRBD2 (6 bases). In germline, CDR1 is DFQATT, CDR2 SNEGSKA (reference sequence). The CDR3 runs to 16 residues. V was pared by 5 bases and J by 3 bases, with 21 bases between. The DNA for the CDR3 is TGCAGTGCTTCGACGGGACTGCCGGGCGGGACAGATACGCAGTATTTT. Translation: CSASTGLPGGTDTQYF.

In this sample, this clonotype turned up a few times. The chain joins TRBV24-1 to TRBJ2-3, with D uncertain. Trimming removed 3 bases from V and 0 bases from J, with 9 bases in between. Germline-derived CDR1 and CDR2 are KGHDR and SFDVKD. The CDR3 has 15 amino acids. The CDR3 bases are TGTGCCACCAGTGATATACAGACCAGCACAGATACGCAGTATTTT. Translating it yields CATSDIQTSTDTQYF.

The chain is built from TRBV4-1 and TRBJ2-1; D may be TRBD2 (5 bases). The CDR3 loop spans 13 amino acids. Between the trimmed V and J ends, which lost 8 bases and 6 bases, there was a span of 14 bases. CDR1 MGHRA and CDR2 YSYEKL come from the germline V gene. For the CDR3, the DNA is TGCGCCAGCCGCAAGACCGGAGGCAATGAGCAGTTCTTC. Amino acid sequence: CASRKTGGNEQFF.

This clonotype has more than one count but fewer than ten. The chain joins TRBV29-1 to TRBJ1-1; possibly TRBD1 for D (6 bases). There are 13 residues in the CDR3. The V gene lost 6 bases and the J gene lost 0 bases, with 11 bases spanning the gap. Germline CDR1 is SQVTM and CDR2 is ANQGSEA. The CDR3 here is CSVLAGVNTEAFF. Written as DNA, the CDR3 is TGCAGCGTCCTGGCAGGGGTGAACACTGAAGCTTTCTTT.

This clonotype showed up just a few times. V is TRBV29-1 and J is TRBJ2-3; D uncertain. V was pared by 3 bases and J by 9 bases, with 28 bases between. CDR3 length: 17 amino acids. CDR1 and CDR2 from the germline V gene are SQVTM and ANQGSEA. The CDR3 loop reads CSVDLSLHLRHMGTQYF. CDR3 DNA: TGCAGCGTTGACCTTTCCTTACACCTCCGGCACATGGGAACGCAGTATTTT.